The rows below give T cell receptor beta chains drawn from one sample of a study of blood T cell repertoires in COVID-19. The data were produced by immunoSEQ multiplex PCR, yet TCRdb's version contains in-frame clones alone and is incomplete. The sample lists roughly 200,000 clones, about 81% seen once, with approximately 12% in the top ten. The sample consisted of peripheral blood. These TCRs come from a woman older than 75 with COVID-19, enrolled during active disease. Both conserved end residues are part of each CDR3. D genes are given only for firm matches. Size values are once, few and many counts, or a class for expanded clones, and some rows have none.

v_call: TRBV2
d_call: NA
j_call: TRBJ1-2
clone_size: once
cdr3_nt: TGTGCCACCCCGGATCGGGGAGACTATGGCTACACCTTC
cdr3_aa: CATPDRGDYGYTF

v_call: TRBV27
d_call: NA
j_call: TRBJ2-3
clone_size: NA
cdr3_nt: TGTGCCAGCAGTTTTACTAGCCGATATAGCACAGATACGCAGTATTTT
cdr3_aa: CASSFTSRYSTDTQYF

v_call: TRBV4-3
d_call: TRBD1
j_call: TRBJ2-5
clone_size: NA
cdr3_nt: TGCGCCAGCAGCAAGGGGGCAGGGGTGAAGCAAGAGACCCAGTACTTC
cdr3_aa: CASSKGAGVKQETQYF

v_call: TRBV4-1
d_call: TRBD1
j_call: TRBJ2-6
clone_size: NA
cdr3_nt: TGCGCCAGCAGGTCCTTATTTCAGGGGGCCGGGGCCAACGTCCTGACTTTC
cdr3_aa: CASRSLFQGAGANVLTF

v_call: TRBV4-1
d_call: TRBD1
j_call: TRBJ2-4
clone_size: NA
cdr3_nt: TGCGCCAGCAGAATATTTAGGGGGCTGCTAGCCAAAAACATTCAGTACTTC
cdr3_aa: CASRIFRGLLAKNIQYF

v_call: TRBV3-1/TRBV3-2
d_call: TRBD1
j_call: TRBJ1-5
clone_size: NA
cdr3_nt: TGTGCCAGCAGCCAAGCGACAGGGGGCCATCAGCCCCAGCATTTT
cdr3_aa: CASSQATGGHQPQHF

v_call: TRBV7-9
d_call: NA
j_call: TRBJ2-7
clone_size: NA
cdr3_nt: TGTGCCAGCAGCTTCAGGGGCGAGCAGTACTTC
cdr3_aa: CASSFRGEQYF

v_call: TRBV18
d_call: TRBD1
j_call: TRBJ1-5
clone_size: NA
cdr3_nt: TGTGCCAGCTTCCGACAGGGGCGGGAGGGTCAGCCCCAGCATTTT
cdr3_aa: CASFRQGREGQPQHF

v_call: TRBV28
d_call: NA
j_call: TRBJ1-1
clone_size: once
cdr3_nt: TGTGCCAGCAGTTTGACCTGGACTTACACTGAAGCTTTCTTT
cdr3_aa: CASSLTWTYTEAFF

v_call: TRBV27
d_call: NA
j_call: TRBJ2-7
clone_size: NA
cdr3_nt: TGTGCCAGCAGTTTATCTTGGCAGAAAAACTACGAGCAGTACTTC
cdr3_aa: CASSLSWQKNYEQYF

v_call: TRBV11-2
d_call: NA
j_call: TRBJ2-7
clone_size: NA
cdr3_nt: TGTGCCAGCAGCCCTTCCAGCGGAACCTACGAGCAGTACTTC
cdr3_aa: CASSPSSGTYEQYF

v_call: TRBV6-5
d_call: TRBD1
j_call: TRBJ1-2
clone_size: NA
cdr3_nt: TGTGCCAGCAGCCGCCCGGGACAGGGGAACTATGGCTACACCTTC
cdr3_aa: CASSRPGQGNYGYTF

v_call: TRBV7-2
d_call: TRBD1
j_call: TRBJ2-7
clone_size: NA
cdr3_nt: TGTGCCAGCAGCGTTACGTACAGGGGCTACGAGCAGTACTTC
cdr3_aa: CASSVTYRGYEQYF

v_call: TRBV9
d_call: NA
j_call: TRBJ2-3
clone_size: few
cdr3_nt: TGTGCCAGCAGCGCCAGGGGTGGAGATACGCAGTATTTT
cdr3_aa: CASSARGGDTQYF

v_call: TRBV30
d_call: NA
j_call: TRBJ2-1
clone_size: NA
cdr3_nt: TGTGCCTGGAGTGTACGAAGGGAGGAGCAGTTCTTC
cdr3_aa: CAWSVRREEQFF

v_call: TRBV3-1/TRBV3-2
d_call: NA
j_call: TRBJ2-1
clone_size: NA
cdr3_nt: TGTGCCAGCAGCCAAGACCCTTCCCCCAGGGTCTACAATGAGCAGTTCTTC
cdr3_aa: CASSQDPSPRVYNEQFF

v_call: TRBV5-1
d_call: TRBD2
j_call: TRBJ2-1
clone_size: NA
cdr3_nt: TGCGCCAGCAGCTTGGATCTAGCGGGGGGTTACAATGAGCAGTTCTTC
cdr3_aa: CASSLDLAGGYNEQFF

v_call: TRBV28
d_call: NA
j_call: TRBJ2-3
clone_size: NA
cdr3_nt: TGTGCCAGCAGTGACAGACCCACAGATACGCAGTATTTT
cdr3_aa: CASSDRPTDTQYF

v_call: TRBV27
d_call: TRBD2
j_call: TRBJ2-2
clone_size: NA
cdr3_nt: TGTGCCAGCAGTTCACCGGGACTAGCGGGAGTCCCCGGGGAGCTGTTTTTT
cdr3_aa: CASSSPGLAGVPGELFF

v_call: TRBV6-5
d_call: NA
j_call: TRBJ1-1
clone_size: once
cdr3_nt: TGTGCCAGCAGTTACTCGCGGGGGGGTACTGAAGCTTTCTTT
cdr3_aa: CASSYSRGGTEAFF